This T cell receptor (beta chain) was sequenced for a study of blood T cell repertoires in COVID-19. Study-level information: Researchers got acute and convalescent COVID-19 samples from the United States, Italy and Spain. In each case, the material was cDNA or gDNA derived from T cells, B-cell-depleted T cells, or PBMCs.

The CDR3 is 17 residues long. V lost 5 bases, J lost 7 bases, and 9 bases stayed unmatched. Per germline, CDR1 PRHDT and CDR2 FYEKMQ (reference sequence). Authors' data handling: Amplification with reference gene primers provided the estimates of nucleated cell counts. This table comes from immunoSEQ multiplex PCR, and its TCRdb copy is limited to in-frame clones, with some not included. V and J calls plus clone size are reproduced from that table; the DNA served to infer D and trimming. The sample records 49,000 or so clones, 87% being singletons. Sequencing was done on a sample of peripheral blood. The TCR comes from a middle-aged man with active COVID-19. The chain combines TRBV13 with TRBJ2-4, with 15 bases lining up with TRBD2. Here the CDR3 DNA reads TGTGCCAGCAGCCCCCGGACTAGCGGGGGGGCCCTGAACATTCAGTACTTC. This gives the protein CASSPRTSGGALNIQYF.